This TCR beta chain was sequenced for a study of tumor-infiltrating lymphocytes in primary liver carcinoma. On the study more broadly: Enrolled patients were male and female, aged 30 to 69 years.

The investigators made TCR beta cDNA from approximately 510 ng total RNA, using a constant-region primer. Three nested multiplex PCR rounds, a slightly modified ARM-PCR method, built the TCR beta libraries. The first two PCR rounds used TRBV1-TRBV30 primers with a Cbeta primer, roughly 10 cycles each. TCRdb used MiXCR to reprocess the multiplex PCR reads, holding one entry per CDR3 protein. The data contain about 200,000 distinct CDR3 sequences, approximately 86% of them singletons. General study points: Only about 7.5-24% of top clones spanned all five tumor regions. Blood's top-250-clone fraction was significantly lower than that of tumors (p = 0.039).

On this clonotype itself: What it recognizes is unknown.

Unsorted bulk tissue, about 19-32 mg of it, served as the source for co-extraction of RNA and DNA. There were over 90% viable tumor cells in every single sample of tumor. The CDR3 has 15 residues. V lost 2 bases to trimming and J lost 5 bases, with 18 bases between them. Germline V lookup: CDR1 SQVTM, CDR2 ANQGSEA. The material sequenced was tumor tissue from primary liver carcinoma. The chain has TRBV29-1 and TRBJ2-5; D gene uncertain. The receptor was derived from a man aged 35-49 years with primary liver carcinoma and hepatitis B virus infection. The DNA of the CDR3 is TGCAGCGTTGAATCCGTGGCGTGTAGATGGGAGACCCAGTACTTC. Its translation is CSVESVACRWETQYF. Drawing the rest from reference TRBV29-1 and TRBJ2-5, the complete variable domain is SAVISQKPSRDICQRGTSLTIQCQVDSQVTMMFWYRQQPGQSLTLIATANQGSEATYESGFVIDKFPISRPNLTFSTLTVSNMSPEDSSIYLCSVESVACRWETQYFGPGTRLLVL.